Each of the 26 T cell receptor beta chains below was sequenced from the same sample in a study of control samples from healthy donors and cancer patients. TCRdb keeps only in-frame clones here, not all; method: immunoSEQ multiplex PCR. The sample records about 270,000 clones, over 75% being singletons. The sequencing sample was made of PBMCs. These receptors all come from a woman aged 60-70 years with lung cancer.

The chain joins TRBV24-1 to TRBJ2-1, with no clear D. This CDR3 is 18 amino acids long. V was clipped by 3 bases and J by 0 bases, with 17 bases between them. The germline gives CDR1 KGHDR, CDR2 SFDVKD. The CDR3 loop reads CATSDPISTHRSYNEQFF. In DNA form, the CDR3 reads TGTGCCACCAGTGATCCCATTTCTACTCATCGCTCCTACAATGAGCAGTTCTTC.

V and J are TRBV6-6 and TRBJ1-2, with 7 bases identical to TRBD1. Germline V gene lookup returns CDR1 MNHNY and CDR2 SVGAGI (reference sequence). This CDR3 contains 14 residues. V dropped 4 bases and J dropped 7; count of bases not matched to a gene: 9. For the CDR3, the DNA is TGTGCCAGCAGTTCACAGACAGGGAAAAGTGGCTACACCTTC. As protein: CASSSQTGKSGYTF.

The chain is built from TRBV5-4 and TRBJ1-2; no firm D call. This CDR3 spans 14 amino acids. CDR1 is SGHNT and CDR2 is YYREEE in the germline V gene (reference sequence). V lost 4 bases and J 6 bases, leaving 16 bases between the germline ends. Written as DNA, the CDR3 is TGTGCCAGCAGCCTTGGTCTACTGAATGATGGCTACACCTTC. Residues: CASSLGLLNDGYTF. Full variable domain (remainder filled in from reference TRBV5-4 and TRBJ1-2): ETGVTQSPTHLIKTRGQQVTLRCSSQSGHNTVSWYQQALGQGPQFIFQYYREEENGRGNFPPRFSGLQFPNYSSELNVNALELDDSALYLCASSLGLLNDGYTFGSGTRLTVV.

CDR3 DNA: TGTGCCAGTAGCGACCAGACCAATTCACCCCTCCACTTT. Translated, it gives CASSDQTNSPLHF. The chain carries TRBV19 and TRBJ1-6; D remains ambiguous. V was trimmed by 6 bases and J by 7 bases, leaving 10 bases between them. The CDR3 length is 13 residues. Germline V gene data show CDR1 as LNHDA and CDR2 as SQIVND (reference sequence).

The V and J genes are TRBV27 and TRBJ2-3, with 10 nucleotides matching TRBD1. Germline CDR1 is MNHEY and CDR2 is SMNVEV (reference sequence). V trimming: 5 bases; J trimming: 6 bases; junction bases outside the gene matches: 8. This CDR3 spans 15 amino acids. DNA of the CDR3: TGTGCCAGCAGTATCAGGACAGGGGGGTATGATACGCAGTATTTT. Its translation is CASSIRTGGYDTQYF.

The count of this clone is one. This specimen includes other DNA sequences encoding the same CDR3. V is TRBV5-1 and J is TRBJ2-5; TRBD2 matches at 7 bases. Germline CDR1 is SGHRS and CDR2 is YFSETQ. V lost 0 bases, J lost 1 base, and 6 bases stayed unmatched. The CDR3 runs to 16 residues. CDR3 loop: CASSLAVAGGQETQYF. Written as DNA, the CDR3 is TGCGCCAGCAGCTTGGCGGTAGCGGGTGGCCAAGAGACCCAGTACTTC.

This clone was found once. The V call is TRBV7-6, the J call TRBJ1-5; D not certain. Trimming pared 5 bases from V and 7 bases from J, leaving 9 bases between. The CDR3 runs 12 residues. Germline CDR1 reads SGHVS; CDR2 reads FNYEAQ. The CDR3 bases are TGTGCCAGCAGCCCATTGGGGCAGCCCCAGCATTTT. It codes for CASSPLGQPQHF.

This chain joins TRBV18 and TRBJ1-1; D uncertain. V was pared by 2 bases and J by 11 bases, with 15 bases between. This CDR3 has 13 amino acids. Germline CDR1 reads KGHSH; CDR2 reads LQKENI. For the CDR3, the DNA is TGTGCCAGCTCACCAGATAGGCGGGCTGGGGCTTTCTTT. It codes for CASSPDRRAGAFF.

The chain combines TRBV18 with TRBJ2-1, with TRBD1 matching 9 bases. V shed 3 bases and J 6 bases; nucleotides not matched to a gene: 9. CDR1 is KGHSH, CDR2 LQKENI, per germline. The CDR3 runs 16 residues. CDR3 loop: CASSPPTGGGGNEQFF. The DNA for the CDR3 is TGTGCCAGCTCACCGCCCACAGGGGGCGGGGGCAATGAGCAGTTCTTC.

The V and J genes are TRBV15 and TRBJ2-3, with D tentatively TRBD1 (6 bases). CDR1 and CDR2 from the germline V gene are LNHNV and YYDKDF (reference sequence). This CDR3 comprises 14 residues. V lost 3 bases, J lost 4 bases, and 11 bases lay in between. The CDR3 bases are TGTGCCACCAGCAGCGGGACACCCGCAGATACGCAGTATTTT. Translated: CATSSGTPADTQYF.

The chain uses TRBV6-5 and TRBJ1-6; 7 positions agree with TRBD1. V shed 5 bases and J 10 bases; nucleotides not matched to a gene: 11. The CDR3 contains 15 residues. Germline CDR1 and CDR2: MNHEY and SVGAGI. This CDR3 reads CASSPPTGNRSPLHF. The CDR3, as DNA: TGTGCCAGCAGTCCTCCGACAGGGAACCGGTCACCCCTCCACTTT.

The sample holds a few counts of this clone. The CDR3 DNA reads TGTGCCAGCTCACCTGATAACATTCAGTACTTC. It specifies CASSPDNIQYF. This chain links TRBV18 with TRBJ2-4; D call uncertain. CDR1 is KGHSH, CDR2 LQKENI, per germline. CDR3 size: 11 residues. V was cut by 3 bases and J by 7 bases, with 4 bases left in between.

The V and J genes are TRBV7-2 and TRBJ1-3, with D maybe TRBD1 (5 bases). CDR1 SGHTA and CDR2 FQGNSA come from the germline V gene. Trimming pared 2 bases from V and 4 bases from J, leaving 9 bases between. This CDR3 region has 14 residues. CDR3 bases: TGTGCCAGCAGCTTACAGGGATCAGGAAACACCATATATTTT. Its translation is CASSLQGSGNTIYF.

The gene calls are TRBV5-1 and TRBJ2-1; 9 bases are a match to TRBD1. The germline V gene encodes CDR1 SGHRS and CDR2 YFSETQ. The CDR3 spans 16 residues. Germline trimming cut 0 bases from V and 7 bases from J; bases unmatched to any gene: 8. The CDR3 DNA follows: TGCGCCAGCAGCTTGGGGGGACAGGGAAAATCGAATGAGCAGTTCTTC. Residues: CASSLGGQGKSNEQFF.

V usage is TRBV7-8 and J usage is TRBJ2-7; 9 nucleotides align to TRBD1. Germline V CDR1 and CDR2: SGHVS, FQNEAQ. J gave up 4 bases and V 0 bases, and 16 bases lay outside the gene matches. CDR3 size: 19 residues. The CDR3 reads CASSLAVGTGSYLLYEQYF. CDR3 coding DNA: TGTGCCAGCAGCTTAGCGGTGGGGACAGGGTCCTACCTTTTGTACGAGCAGTACTTC. The full variable domain, its missing parts supplied by reference TRBV7-8 and TRBJ2-7, is GAGVSQSPRYKVAKRGQDVALRCDPISGHVSLFWYQQALGQGPEFLTYFQNEAQLDKSGLPSDRFFAERPEGSVSTLKIQRTQQEDSAVYLCASSLAVGTGSYLLYEQYFGPGTRLTVT.

This clone was seen just once. The V and J genes are TRBV6-6 and TRBJ2-7; the D is unclear. This CDR3 comprises 11 residues. Germline V gives CDR1 MNHNY, CDR2 SVGAGI (reference sequence). V was trimmed by 6 bases and J by 3 bases, leaving 6 bases between them. For the CDR3, the DNA is TGTGCCAGCAGCAATAACTACGAGCAGTACTTC. Residues: CASSNNYEQYF.

This clone is a singleton in its sample. Mismatch with germline at one junction end may stem from a read error. V and J are TRBV6-1 and TRBJ2-7, with 11 bases lining up with TRBD2. The CDR3 covers 14 residues. CDR1 is MNHNS, CDR2 SASEGT, per germline. The CDR3 sequence is CASSEAGTSGGSDF. The CDR3 nucleotides are TGTGCCAGCAGTGAAGCCGGGACTAGCGGAGGATCGGACTTC.

This chain connects TRBV6-1 to TRBJ1-5; D is ambiguous. The CDR3 length is 12 residues. CDR1 and CDR2 (germline): MNHNS, SASEGT. Trimming took off 0 bases at V and 7 bases at J, with 4 bases between the two ends. Here the CDR3 DNA reads TGTGCCAGCAGTGAAGCACAGCAGCCCCAGCATTTT. Its translation is CASSEAQQPQHF.

The chain joins TRBV3-1 (or the pseudogene TRBV3-2) to TRBJ2-2; TRBD1 matches at 7 bases. The CDR3 extends over 21 amino acids. CDR1 and CDR2 from the germline V gene are LGHDT and YNNKEL (reference sequence). Losses at the gene ends were 3 bases for V and 9 bases for J; bases not matched to a gene: 28. The CDR3 reads CASSQIHDRVVRGVEPRELFF. The CDR3 DNA is TGTGCCAGCAGCCAGATCCATGACAGGGTTGTTCGAGGGGTAGAGCCCCGGGAGCTGTTTTTT.

The chain carries TRBV6-5 and TRBJ2-5; no definite D call. CDR3 length equals 12 residues. V lost 8 bases and J lost 3, with 10 bases in between. The germline V gene encodes CDR1 MNHEY and CDR2 SVGAGI. The DNA for the CDR3 is TGTGCCAGCCGGGTAGGAGAAGAGACCCAGTACTTC. Translating it yields CASRVGEETQYF.

The count of this clone is one. The chain recombines TRBV7-8 with TRBJ2-1, with 12 bases fitting TRBD2. Trimming took 3 bases from V and 1 from J; bases not matched to a gene: 10. Germline CDR1 SGHVS, CDR2 FQNEAQ. This CDR3 comprises 19 residues. DNA for the CDR3: TGTGCCAGCAGCTTCCGGCTAGCGGGAGGGCCAGGATCCTACAATGAGCAGTTCTTC. It is translated as CASSFRLAGGPGSYNEQFF.

The chain carries TRBV4-1 and TRBJ1-1; D call uncertain. This CDR3 spans 13 amino acids. Trimming pared 4 bases from V and 3 bases from J, leaving 9 bases between. Germline CDR1 reads MGHRA; CDR2 reads YSYEKL. The CDR3 loop reads CASSLRWDTEAFF. The CDR3 nucleotides read TGCGCCAGCAGCCTGAGGTGGGACACTGAAGCTTTCTTT.

A remark on this clone: At the DNA level, this CDR3 is encoded by other sequences in the same sample as well. V is TRBV19 and J is TRBJ1-1; perhaps TRBD1 as D (6 bases). CDR3 length equals 14 residues. Germline V lookup: CDR1 LNHDA, CDR2 SQIVND (reference sequence). The germline V and J ends were trimmed by 3 bases and 1 base, with 9 bases remaining between them. The CDR3 loop is CASSIRGQNTEAFF. In DNA form, the CDR3 reads TGTGCCAGTAGTATCCGGGGACAGAACACTGAAGCTTTCTTT.

This sequence joins TRBV5-4 and TRBJ2-7; 9 positions agree with TRBD2. Germline trimming cut 7 bases from V and 4 bases from J; bases unmatched to any gene: 6. The CDR3 has 13 amino acids. Germline V gene lookup returns CDR1 SGHNT and CDR2 YYREEE (reference sequence). The CDR3 sequence is CASALAGGYEQYF. The CDR3 DNA reads TGTGCCAGCGCGCTTGCGGGAGGGTACGAGCAGTACTTC.

This clone was picked up one time. The chain couples TRBV19 to TRBJ1-4; unclear D gene. This CDR3 contains 12 residues. Deletions cut 3 bases from V and 12 bases from J, with 11 bases between. The germline V gene encodes CDR1 LNHDA and CDR2 SQIVND (reference sequence). The CDR3 coding sequence is TGTGCCAGTAGTATGGGATCTGGGGAACTGTTTTTT. Translating it yields CASSMGSGELFF.

This clone has only a few counts. Other nucleotide sequences in the sample specify the same CDR3. The chain couples TRBV6-5 to TRBJ2-3; D remains ambiguous. Germline-derived CDR1 and CDR2 are MNHEY and SVGAGI. Trimming pared 6 bases from V and 0 bases from J, leaving 4 bases between. This CDR3 spans 12 amino acids. The CDR3 sequence: CASSPSTDTQYF. CDR3 nucleotide sequence: TGTGCCAGCAGCCCAAGCACAGATACGCAGTATTTT.